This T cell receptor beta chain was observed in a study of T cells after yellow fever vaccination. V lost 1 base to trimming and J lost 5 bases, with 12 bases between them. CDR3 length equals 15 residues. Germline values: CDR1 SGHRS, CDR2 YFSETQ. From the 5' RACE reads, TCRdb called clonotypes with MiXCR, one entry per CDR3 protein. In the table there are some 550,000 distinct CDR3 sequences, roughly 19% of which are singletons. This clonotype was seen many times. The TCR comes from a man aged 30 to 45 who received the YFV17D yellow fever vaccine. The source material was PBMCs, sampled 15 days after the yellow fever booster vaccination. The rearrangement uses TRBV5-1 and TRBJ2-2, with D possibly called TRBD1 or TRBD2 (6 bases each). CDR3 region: CASSLIGGRTGELFF. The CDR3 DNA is TGCGCCAGCAGCTTGATCGGGGGCAGGACCGGGGAGCTGTTTTTT.